The 32 T cell receptor beta chains below all came from one sample that was sequenced in a study of blood T cell repertoires in COVID-19. TCRdb keeps only in-frame clones here, not all; method: immunoSEQ multiplex PCR. This sample has roughly 300,000 clones, with 90% found just once. The sample was peripheral blood. The receptors were gathered from a woman aged 25-40 years with COVID-19, enrolled during active disease.

The chain recombines TRBV24-1 with TRBJ2-5; TRBD1 matches at 8 bases. The germline gives CDR1 KGHDR, CDR2 SFDVKD. J was trimmed by 5 bases and V by 3 bases; bases with no gene match: 7. CDR3 length: 15 residues. CDR3 DNA: TGTGCCACCAGTGATCCAGGGGGCGGGTGGGAGACCCAGTACTTC. Its translation: CATSDPGGGWETQYF.

The V gene is TRBV7-2, the J gene TRBJ2-7, with 14 bases identical to TRBD2. CDR3 length: 17 amino acids. Trimming took 5 bases from V and 3 from J; bases not matched to a gene: 9. CDR1 is SGHTA, CDR2 FQGNSA, per germline. CDR3 sequence (DNA): TGTGCCAGCAGCCCCCCTTCCGGGACTAGCGGGAGCTACGAGCAGTACTTC. Its translation: CASSPPSGTSGSYEQYF.

This sequence joins TRBV5-5 and TRBJ1-4, with a possible D match to TRBD1 (5 bases). The V end was cut by 4 bases, the J end by 4 bases, with 17 bases between. The CDR3 runs 16 residues. CDR1 is SGHKS, CDR2 YYEKEE, per germline (reference sequence). DNA of the CDR3: TGTGCCAGCAGCCAAGGTCTCAGGGATCATAATGAAAAACTGTTTTTT. It encodes CASSQGLRDHNEKLFF.

This rearrangement joins TRBV10-3 to TRBJ2-7, with 12 bases matching TRBD2. V shed 3 bases, J shed 3 bases, and the junction held 0 bases outside the gene matches. Per the germline V gene, CDR1 is ENHRY and CDR2 is SYGVKD. This CDR3 has 14 amino acids. The CDR3 region has the DNA TGTGCCATCAGTGAACTAGCGGGAGGCTACGAGCAGTACTTC. It translates to CAISELAGGYEQYF.

The chain has TRBV7-9 and TRBJ2-1; 9 bases fit TRBD1. J gave up 5 bases and V 5 bases, and 7 bases lay outside the gene matches. Germline V gene lookup returns CDR1 SEHNR and CDR2 FQNEAQ (reference sequence). This CDR3 is built from 15 residues. CDR3 loop: CASSPWGQGNNEQFF. CDR3 nucleotide sequence: TGTGCCAGCAGCCCCTGGGGACAGGGCAACAATGAGCAGTTCTTC.

Comments on this clone: Within the sample, other DNA sequences also encode this same CDR3. The V and J genes are TRBV3-1 (or the pseudogene TRBV3-2) and TRBJ2-7, with D hard to call. The CDR3 has 13 residues. From germline, CDR1 is LGHDT and CDR2 YNNKEL (reference sequence). The V gene lost 1 base and the J gene lost 0 bases, with 4 bases spanning the gap. CDR3 DNA sequence: TGTGCCAGCAGCCAAGTCGGCTCCTACGAGCAGTACTTC. Translation: CASSQVGSYEQYF.

V is TRBV10-3 and J is TRBJ1-5; no firm D call. Deletions cut 0 bases from V and 5 bases from J, with 5 bases between. The CDR3 is 13 amino acids. Germline loops: CDR1 ENHRY, CDR2 SYGVKD. The CDR3 here is CAISESIDQPQHF. The CDR3, as DNA: TGTGCCATCAGTGAGTCGATAGATCAGCCCCAGCATTTT.

J is TRBJ2-7 and V is TRBV11-2, with 9 nucleotides matching TRBD2. Germline V CDR1 and CDR2: SGHAT, FQNNGV. The CDR3 has 14 residues. V was clipped by 4 bases and J by 3 bases; unmatched bases: 4. The CDR3 sequence: CASSSLREGYEQYF. CDR3 nucleotide sequence: TGTGCCAGCAGCTCCTTGCGGGAGGGCTACGAGCAGTACTTC.

This chain uses TRBV28 with TRBJ1-4; 8 bases map to TRBD1. There are 12 residues in the CDR3. Germline CDR1 is MDHEN and CDR2 is SYDVKM. Trimming took 6 bases from V and 10 from J; bases not matched to a gene: 4. For the CDR3, the DNA is TGTGCCAGCAGGCAGACAGGGGCAAAACTGTTTTTT. Translating it yields CASRQTGAKLFF.

CDR3 loop: CASSVVDRPYGYTF. The CDR3 coding sequence is TGTGCCAGCAGCGTAGTTGACAGGCCCTATGGCTACACCTTC. The J gene is TRBJ1-2, the V gene TRBV9; D is perhaps TRBD1 (6 bases). The CDR3 runs to 14 residues. Germline CDR1 is SGDLS and CDR2 is YYNGEE. V was clipped by 0 bases and J by 4 bases, with 10 bases between them.

The V gene is TRBV7-6, the J gene TRBJ2-1, with D possibly being TRBD1 (5 bases). CDR3 length: 15 amino acids. Germline V gene lookup returns CDR1 SGHVS and CDR2 FNYEAQ. The V end lost 5 bases, the J end lost 7 bases, and 18 bases lay between the germline ends. CDR3 in amino acids: CASSPGFYSGNEQFF. The CDR3 nucleotides are TGTGCCAGCAGCCCAGGGTTTTATTCTGGGAATGAGCAGTTCTTC.

This chain connects TRBV3-1 (or the pseudogene TRBV3-2) to TRBJ1-2; 7 bases fit TRBD1. This CDR3 spans 15 amino acids. Germline V gene data show CDR1 as LGHDT and CDR2 as YNNKEL (reference sequence). V lost 0 bases to trimming and J lost 4 bases; unmatched junction nucleotides: 5. CDR3 coding DNA: TGTGCCAGCAGCCAAGACTCACAGGGGAGCTATGGCTACACCTTC. Protein product: CASSQDSQGSYGYTF.

This chain uses TRBV7-2 with TRBJ1-1; D not certain. The CDR3 contains 15 residues. V was clipped by 5 bases and J by 1 base, with 14 bases between them. Germline assignment: CDR1 SGHTA and CDR2 FQGNSA. The CDR3 loop reads CASSPPTGANTEAFF. Written as DNA, the CDR3 is TGTGCCAGCAGCCCTCCTACGGGAGCGAACACTGAAGCTTTCTTT.

The chain carries TRBV27 and TRBJ1-2, with a tentative D call TRBD1 (6 bases). Germline V lookup: CDR1 MNHEY, CDR2 SMNVEV (reference sequence). CDR3 length: 12 amino acids. Trimming took 8 bases from V and 0 from J, leaving 7 bases between them. The CDR3 loop is CASRTANYGYTF. The CDR3 nucleotides read TGTGCCAGCCGGACAGCTAACTATGGCTACACCTTC.

The V call is TRBV3-1 (or the pseudogene TRBV3-2), the J call TRBJ2-7; D gene uncertain. Germline loops: CDR1 LGHDT, CDR2 YNNKEL (reference sequence). CDR3 length equals 14 residues. V was shortened by 0 bases and J by 0 bases, with 6 bases between the two germline ends. CDR3 DNA: TGTGCCAGCAGCCAAGATCCCTTCTCCTACGAGCAGTACTTC. Its translation is CASSQDPFSYEQYF.

The V and J genes are TRBV4-3 and TRBJ2-2; 8 bases fit TRBD1. This CDR3 contains 18 residues. The J segment lost 5 bases and the V segment lost 1 base, leaving 12 bases of the junction unmatched. CDR1 LGHNA and CDR2 YSLEER come from the germline V gene. The CDR3 nucleotides are TGCGCCAGCAGCCAAGTTACGGGAACCCGACAGGGGACCGGGGAGCTGTTTTTT. Translating it yields CASSQVTGTRQGTGELFF.

The genes are TRBV3-1 (or the pseudogene TRBV3-2) and TRBJ1-1, with D perhaps TRBD1 (5 bases). This CDR3 contains 14 residues. In germline, CDR1 is LGHDT, CDR2 YNNKEL (reference sequence). V was trimmed by 1 base and J by 7 bases, leaving 13 bases between them. CDR3 sequence: CASSQASGGNEAFF. CDR3 sequence (DNA): TGTGCCAGCAGCCAAGCTTCTGGGGGGAATGAAGCTTTCTTT.

This sequence joins TRBV6-5 and TRBJ2-2, with a weak D call TRBD1 (5 bases). Trimming left V 0 bases short and J 6 bases short, with 8 bases between. Germline V CDR1 and CDR2: MNHEY, SVGAGI. The CDR3 has 14 residues. The CDR3 region has the DNA TGTGCCAGCAGTTACTCTCAGGGTTCCGGGGAGCTGTTTTTT. Translated: CASSYSQGSGELFF.

The J gene is TRBJ2-3, the V gene TRBV10-1; 8 bases agree with TRBD2. Per the germline V gene, CDR1 is WNHNN and CDR2 is SYGVQD (reference sequence). The CDR3 totals 16 residues. Unmatched junction bases numbered 8, after V lost 0 bases and J lost 6 bases. The CDR3 loop is CASSESSGSRWDTQYF. In nucleotides, the CDR3 is TGCGCCAGCAGTGAGTCGAGCGGGAGCCGGTGGGATACGCAGTATTTT.

The V and J genes are TRBV5-4 and TRBJ2-7, with 9 positions matching TRBD1. Trimming cost V 4 bases and J 6 bases; bases outside gene matches: 8. This CDR3 has 14 residues. The germline V gene encodes CDR1 SGHNT and CDR2 YYREEE (reference sequence). The CDR3 reads CASSGRTGGLEQYF. The CDR3 nucleotides read TGTGCCAGCAGCGGAAGAACAGGGGGCCTCGAGCAGTACTTC.

The rearrangement joins TRBV12-3 or TRBV12-4 to TRBJ2-5, with D possibly matching TRBD2 (5 bases). Trimming left V 6 bases short and J 2 bases short, with 10 bases between. This CDR3 is built from 13 residues. The CDR3 region is CASSPDFQETQYF. The CDR3 region has the DNA TGTGCCAGCAGCCCGGACTTTCAAGAGACCCAGTACTTC.

This chain connects TRBV19 to TRBJ2-1; D ambiguous. Germline values: CDR1 LNHDA, CDR2 SQIVND (reference sequence). The CDR3 is made up of 13 amino acids. Trimming left V 3 bases short and J 4 bases short, with 7 bases between. The CDR3 DNA follows: TGTGCCAGTAGTATGGCGGCATACAATGAGCAGTTCTTC. It encodes CASSMAAYNEQFF.

DNA of the CDR3: TGTGCCAGCAGCCTCGGCGGTTCAGTATACGAGCAGTACTTC. It specifies CASSLGGSVYEQYF. The rearrangement links TRBV14 to TRBJ2-7; D not resolved. Looked up from germline, CDR1 is SGHDN and CDR2 is FVKESK. V gave up 4 bases and J gave up 4 bases, with 14 bases separating them. There are 14 residues in the CDR3.

V gene TRBV2 combines with J gene TRBJ2-3, with no clear D. There are 14 residues in the CDR3. V lost 6 bases and J lost 4, with 14 bases in between. The germline V gene encodes CDR1 SNHLY and CDR2 FYNNEI. DNA for the CDR3: TGTGCCAGCAGCCCCCGGAATAGCCCAGATACGCAGTATTTT. It codes for CASSPRNSPDTQYF.

The chain employs TRBV28 and TRBJ2-1; 8 bases fit TRBD2. V lost 4 bases to trimming and J lost 4 bases; unmatched junction nucleotides: 15. Germline CDR1 reads MDHEN; CDR2 reads SYDVKM. This CDR3 has 18 residues. In nucleotides, the CDR3 is TGTGCCAGCAGTTCGCTGCCGGGGGGGGCGTCCCCTTACAATGAGCAGTTCTTC. It codes for CASSSLPGGASPYNEQFF.

The J gene is TRBJ2-1, the V gene TRBV10-3, with 12 bases lining up with TRBD2. The germline gives CDR1 ENHRY, CDR2 SYGVKD. The CDR3 runs 15 residues. Germline trimming cut 6 bases from V and 4 bases from J; bases unmatched to any gene: 4. The CDR3 sequence is CAIRLTSGRYNEQFF. Written as DNA, the CDR3 is TGTGCCATCAGACTCACTAGCGGGAGGTACAATGAGCAGTTCTTC.

The rearrangement links TRBV5-8 to TRBJ2-1; 9 nucleotides match TRBD2. The length of the CDR3 is 15 residues. V lost 2 bases to trimming and J lost 7 bases; unmatched junction nucleotides: 7. CDR1 and CDR2 from the germline V gene are SGHTS and YDEGEE. CDR3 in DNA: TGTGCCAGCAGCTTCCTAGCGGGAAGGGGGAATGAGCAGTTCTTC. Encoded protein: CASSFLAGRGNEQFF.

The chain employs TRBV24-1 and TRBJ2-3; 9 positions match TRBD1. Germline V gene lookup returns CDR1 KGHDR and CDR2 SFDVKD. The CDR3 loop spans 15 amino acids. V lost 5 bases and J lost 5; bases outside the gene matches: 7. CDR3 coding DNA: TGTGCCACCAGTGGAATGGGGACAGGGAAAGATACGCAGTATTTT. It is translated as CATSGMGTGKDTQYF.

The rearrangement joins TRBV12-1 to TRBJ1-5. TRBV12-1 represents a pseudogene. The CDR3 is 16 residues long. The CDR3 is CASSSRGLCSNQPQHF. The CDR3 DNA reads as TGTGCCAGCAGCTCCCGGGGGTTGTGTAGCAATCAGCCCCAGCATTTT.

The chain employs TRBV6-5 and TRBJ1-1, with a possible D match to TRBD1 (6 bases). Germline CDR1 is MNHEY and CDR2 is SVGAGI. This CDR3 is 13 amino acids long. V lost 11 bases to trimming and J lost 5 bases, with 18 bases between them. CDR3: CAAHLDRRTEAFF. The CDR3 bases are TGTGCCGCCCATCTCGACAGGCGGACTGAAGCTTTCTTT.

The sample holds one count of this clone. The rearrangement joins TRBV5-4 to TRBJ2-5, with D possibly being TRBD2 (5 bases). The germline V gene encodes CDR1 SGHNT and CDR2 YYREEE (reference sequence). The CDR3 loop spans 14 amino acids. Trimming shortened V by 4 bases and J by 5 bases, and 15 bases separated the two germline ends. Written as DNA, the CDR3 is TGTGCCAGCAGCCTTATCGGGGAACTGGAGACCCAGTACTTC. Encoded protein: CASSLIGELETQYF.

V gene TRBV2 combines with J gene TRBJ2-1, with D uncertain. Per germline, CDR1 SNHLY and CDR2 FYNNEI. This CDR3 has 13 amino acids. V lost 0 bases and J 9 bases, leaving 9 bases between the germline ends. The CDR3 loop reads CASSEASFGEQFF. The CDR3 DNA follows: TGTGCCAGCAGTGAAGCAAGCTTCGGTGAGCAGTTCTTC.